The sequence of this T cell receptor beta chain was determined in a study of cytomegalovirus exposure and HLA in healthy donors. Study-wide findings and caveats: Presence/absence analyses treated sequencing depth as roughly uniform across donors.

Of note for this clone: As yet, its antigen is unknown.

The trim removed 5 bases at V and 0 bases at J, leaving 6 bases unmatched. Per germline, CDR1 SEHNR and CDR2 FQNEAQ (reference sequence). The CDR3 length is 17 residues. PCR used 60 Vbeta primers and 13 Jbeta primers. Some clones are missing from TCRdb's copy, which holds only in-frame ones; the method was immunoSEQ multiplex PCR. The data hold roughly 130,000 clones, with 80% to 90% observed a single time. The J gene is TRBJ2-3, the V gene TRBV7-9, with 12 bases identical to TRBD2. The clonotype originates from a man aged 50-59 years in good health and CMV-seronegative. The sequencing sample was made of PBMCs. CDR3 sequence: CASSPGGTSGSTDTQYF. CDR3 in DNA: TGTGCCAGCAGCCCGGGGGGGACTAGCGGGAGCACAGATACGCAGTATTTT.